Shown below are 18 T cell receptor beta chains from a single sample sequenced in a study of lymphopenia after photon versus proton radiotherapy. Using immunoSEQ multiplex PCR, the repertoire was profiled, and TCRdb retains in-frame clones only, with some absent. The table lists about 60,000 clones, roughly 84% of them singletons. Sequencing used peripheral blood, obtained from a patient treated with proton-based radiotherapy. These receptors came from a man in his 60s with pancreatic cancer.

The rearrangement joins TRBV19 to TRBJ2-1, with a tentative D call TRBD2 (6 bases). This CDR3 is built from 14 residues. Trimming took off 5 bases at V and 10 bases at J, with 18 bases between the two ends. Germline CDR1 and CDR2: LNHDA and SQIVND (reference sequence). The CDR3 region has the DNA TGTGCCAGTAGTTCTGGGAGGTCGGGTCGGGAGCAGTTCTTC. It translates to CASSSGRSGREQFF. Full variable domain (rest looked up from reference TRBV19 and TRBJ2-1): DGGITQSPKYLFRKEGQNVTLSCEQNLNHDAMYWYRQDPGQGLRLIYYSQIVNDFQKGDIAEGYSVSREKKESFPLTVTSAQKNPTAFYLCASSSGRSGREQFFGPGTRLTVL.

V usage is TRBV11-3 and J usage is TRBJ1-1; D is unclear. This CDR3 contains 15 residues. Germline CDR1 SGHNT, CDR2 YENEEA. Deletions cut 5 bases from V and 4 bases from J, with 17 bases between. This chain's CDR3 is CASSREMNVRTEAFF. The CDR3 nucleotides read TGTGCCAGCAGCAGAGAAATGAACGTGCGCACTGAAGCTTTCTTT.

The chain combines TRBV27 with TRBJ2-1; unclear D gene. CDR3 size: 12 residues. Germline CDR1 reads MNHEY; CDR2 reads SMNVEV (reference sequence). V gave up 5 bases and J gave up 9 bases, with 11 bases separating them. The CDR3 loop is CASSGPLGEQFF. The CDR3 region has the DNA TGTGCCAGCAGTGGTCCGCTCGGTGAGCAGTTCTTC.

The V and J genes are TRBV29-1 and TRBJ1-3; TRBD1 matches 10 bases. Germline V lookup: CDR1 SQVTM, CDR2 ANQGSEA. The length of the CDR3 is 16 residues. The J segment lost 4 bases and the V segment lost 3 bases, leaving 9 bases of the junction unmatched. Written as DNA, the CDR3 is TGCAGCGTTGAGGACCGACAGGGGGCAAAAGGAAACACCATATATTTT. Encoded protein: CSVEDRQGAKGNTIYF.

This chain uses TRBV14 with TRBJ2-7; tentatively, D is TRBD1 or TRBD2 (5 bases each). The CDR3 sequence is 15 residues long. The V gene's germline CDR1 is SGHDN and CDR2 FVKESK. With 0 bases removed from V and 2 bases from J, the gap between germline ends came to 11 bases. The CDR3 is CASSQDYGTTYEQYF. The CDR3 nucleotides are TGTGCCAGCAGCCAAGATTATGGGACCACCTACGAGCAGTACTTC.

The V call is TRBV5-6, the J call TRBJ1-4, with TRBD1 identical over 8 bases. In germline, CDR1 is SGHDT, CDR2 YYEEEE. The V segment lost 0 bases and the J segment 7 bases; nucleotides outside the gene matches: 2. This CDR3 region has 14 residues. As DNA, the CDR3 is TGTGCCAGCAGCTTGGCAGGGGGCGGTGAAAAACTGTTTTTT. Encoded protein: CASSLAGGGEKLFF. Full variable domain (rest looked up from reference TRBV5-6 and TRBJ1-4): DAGVTQSPTHLIKTRGQQVTLRCSPKSGHDTVSWYQQALGQGPQFIFQYYEEEERQRGNFPDRFSGHQFPNYSSELNVNALLLGDSALYLCASSLAGGGEKLFFGSGTQLSVL.

The CDR3 nucleotides are TGTGCCACCAGCACGAGGACTAGTAAGCGAGAGACCCAGTACTTC. Amino acid sequence: CATSTRTSKRETQYF. The chain employs TRBV15 and TRBJ2-5; 7 bases fit TRBD2. Germline V gives CDR1 LNHNV, CDR2 YYDKDF (reference sequence). Losses at the gene ends were 4 bases for V and 4 bases for J; bases not matched to a gene: 9. The CDR3 is 15 amino acids.

The chain combines TRBV18 with TRBJ2-3; D is unclear. CDR3 size: 12 residues. The V end was cut by 5 bases, the J end by 0 bases, with 3 bases between. From germline, CDR1 is KGHSH and CDR2 LQKENI. The DNA of the CDR3 is TGTGCCAGCTCAGGGAGCACAGATACGCAGTATTTT. Protein: CASSGSTDTQYF.

This chain links TRBV6-1 with TRBJ2-2; possibly TRBD1 for D (6 bases). The germline gives CDR1 MNHNS, CDR2 SASEGT. V was clipped by 4 bases and J by 5 bases, with 11 bases between them. The CDR3 runs 14 residues. The CDR3 loop reads CASSARGRTGELFF. As DNA, the CDR3 is TGTGCCAGCAGTGCCAGGGGAAGGACCGGGGAGCTGTTTTTT.

CDR3 residues: CASSYEGISSGNTIYF. The CDR3 coding sequence is TGTGCCAGCAGTTACGAGGGAATTAGCTCTGGAAACACCATATATTTT. The gene calls are TRBV6-5 and TRBJ1-3; D remains ambiguous. Germline values: CDR1 MNHEY, CDR2 SVGAGI. V lost 2 bases, J lost 0 bases, and 11 bases lay in between. The length of the CDR3 is 16 residues.

In its sample, this clone was seen a few times. V is TRBV30 and J is TRBJ1-1, with D unresolved. V lost 3 bases to trimming and J lost 1 base, with 12 bases between them. Germline CDR1 GTSNPN, CDR2 SVGIG (reference sequence). The CDR3 is made up of 14 amino acids. Written as DNA, the CDR3 is TGTGCCTGGAGAGCGTGGCAGAAGAACACTGAAGCTTTCTTT. Its translation: CAWRAWQKNTEAFF.

This clone was detected only once. V usage is TRBV23-1 and J usage is TRBJ1-6, with D possibly being TRBD1 (6 bases). TRBV23-1 is an ORF; its function is uncertain. With 0 bases removed from V and 1 base from J, the gap between germline ends came to 13 bases. The CDR3 is 18 residues long. The CDR3 protein is CASSQSPGVRSYNSPLHF. The CDR3 nucleotides are TGCGCCAGCAGTCAATCCCCAGGGGTAAGATCCTATAATTCACCCCTCCACTTT.

This chain links TRBV18 with TRBJ2-1; 7 bases agree with TRBD1. The CDR3 length is 16 residues. The germline V gene encodes CDR1 KGHSH and CDR2 LQKENI. J gave up 0 bases and V 1 base, and 3 bases lay outside the gene matches. For the CDR3, the DNA is TGTGCCAGCTCACCACAACAGGGGAGCTCCTACAATGAGCAGTTCTTC. This translates into CASSPQQGSSYNEQFF.

The chain uses TRBV27 and TRBJ2-3; perhaps TRBD2 as D (7 bases). The V end lost 5 bases, the J end lost 7 bases, and 19 bases lay between the germline ends. Germline CDR1 is MNHEY and CDR2 is SMNVEV (reference sequence). The length of the CDR3 is 15 residues. The CDR3 loop is CASSPAGAALHTQYF. CDR3 in DNA: TGTGCCAGCAGTCCGGCGGGGGCTGCACTTCATACGCAGTATTTT.

V and J are TRBV6-6 and TRBJ2-3; 9 positions agree with TRBD2. J was trimmed by 11 bases and V by 7 bases; bases with no gene match: 7. The CDR3 extends over 12 amino acids. Per germline, CDR1 MNHNY and CDR2 SVGAGI (reference sequence). The CDR3 is CASNQAGGGQYF. CDR3 bases: TGTGCCAGCAACCAAGCGGGAGGCGGGCAGTATTTT.

This chain joins TRBV5-4 and TRBJ2-1; 10 bases are a match to TRBD2. V was clipped by 2 bases and J by 8 bases; unmatched bases: 7. This CDR3 region has 15 residues. Germline loops: CDR1 SGHNT, CDR2 YYREEE (reference sequence). In nucleotides, the CDR3 is TGTGCCAGCAGCTTAGGAGCGGGAGGGTATGATGAGCAGTTCTTC. It translates to CASSLGAGGYDEQFF.

This chain links TRBV19 with TRBJ2-4; TRBD2 matches at 11 bases. Germline CDR1 reads LNHDA; CDR2 reads SQIVND (reference sequence). The CDR3 has 17 residues. V was clipped by 6 bases and J by 0 bases; unmatched bases: 7. The CDR3 DNA sequence: TGTGCCAGTAGCCCCACGGGACTAGCGGTAGCCAAAAACATTCAGTACTTC. Residues: CASSPTGLAVAKNIQYF.

The chain has TRBV2 and TRBJ2-6; D may be TRBD1 (6 bases). Trimming removed 5 bases from V and 0 bases from J, with 11 bases in between. The CDR3 has 16 residues. Germline CDR1 reads SNHLY; CDR2 reads FYNNEI. This chain's CDR3 is CASSPGENSGANVLTF. The DNA of the CDR3 is TGTGCCAGCAGTCCAGGGGAAAACTCTGGGGCCAACGTCCTGACTTTC.